The 27 T cell receptor beta chains presented below share a single source sample, sequenced in a study of cytomegalovirus exposure and HLA in healthy donors. PCR primers comprised 60 Vbeta and 13 Jbeta primers. Sequencing was performed with immunoSEQ multiplex PCR; in TCRdb, only in-frame clones are kept and a portion is missing. Among around 150,000 clones listed, around 80% were seen once. Specimen: PBMCs. The source is a man aged 25-45 years in good health and CMV-seronegative.

Concerning this clone: Germline and junction disagree at one end, which may indicate a read error. This chain links TRBV7-7 with TRBJ1-1; 9 bases line up with TRBD1. The CDR3 consists of 19 residues. Germline-derived CDR1 and CDR2 are SSHAT and FNYEAQ (reference sequence). CDR3 sequence reads: CASSPVRRTGTGTNTEAFF. The DNA of the CDR3 is TGTGCTAGCAGCCCAGTAAGGAGGACCGGGACAGGGACGAACACTGAAGCTTTCTTT.

The chain has TRBV29-1 and TRBJ2-3; 9 bases are shared with TRBD2. CDR3 length equals 15 residues. The germline V gene has CDR1 SQVTM and CDR2 ANQGSEA. With 6 bases clipped from V and 3 bases from J, the junction kept 10 bases outside the gene matches. CDR3 DNA sequence: TGCAGCGTCCGACGGCGGGAGGGCGGGACAGATACGCAGTATTTT. This translates into CSVRRREGGTDTQYF.

The chain has TRBV29-1 and TRBJ2-3; a weak D match, TRBD2 (6 bases). Germline V gene sequence: CDR1 SQVTM, CDR2 ANQGSEA. The CDR3 sequence is 14 residues long. V was trimmed by 7 bases and J by 0 bases, leaving 14 bases between them. The CDR3 region has the DNA TGCAGCGGGAGGGATCGGACAAGCACAGATACGCAGTATTTT. Protein product: CSGRDRTSTDTQYF.

The chain joins TRBV5-1 to TRBJ1-1; the D gene is possibly TRBD1 (5 bases). CDR3 length: 15 amino acids. The ends were cut back, 2 bases at V and 1 base at J, with 12 bases in the middle. CDR1 and CDR2 (germline): SGHRS, YFSETQ. The CDR3 sequence is CASSFRQGANTEAFF. DNA of the CDR3: TGCGCCAGCAGCTTCAGACAAGGGGCGAACACTGAAGCTTTCTTT. The entire variable domain, with the rest obtained from reference TRBV5-1 and TRBJ1-1, is as follows: KAGVTQTPRYLIKTRGQQVTLSCSPISGHRSVSWYQQTPGQGLQFLFEYFSETQRNKGNFPGRFSGRQFSNSRSEMNVSTLELGDSALYLCASSFRQGANTEAFFGQGTRLTVV.

This rearrangement joins TRBV11-1 to TRBJ2-7, with 11 bases that match TRBD2. V lost 4 bases and J lost 3; bases outside the gene matches: 11. The germline V gene has CDR1 SGHAT and CDR2 FQDESV (reference sequence). This CDR3 comprises 17 residues. The CDR3: CASSSLRLAGGDYEQYF. The CDR3 nucleotides are TGTGCCAGCAGCTCCCTCCGGTTAGCGGGAGGGGACTACGAGCAGTACTTC.

The chain couples TRBV19 to TRBJ1-4, with 11 positions matching TRBD1. CDR1 and CDR2 from the germline V gene are LNHDA and SQIVND (reference sequence). Trimming at V came to 4 bases and at J to 8 bases, leaving 6 bases not matched to a gene. The CDR3 has 15 residues. The CDR3 DNA is TGTGCCAGTAGTACTTGGACAGGGGGCGAAGAAAAACTGTTTTTT. This encodes CASSTWTGGEEKLFF.

The chain recombines TRBV27 with TRBJ2-2, with TRBD2 matching over 10 bases. V trimming: 3 bases; J trimming: 1 base; junction bases outside the gene matches: 2. The CDR3 totals 16 residues. Germline V gene data show CDR1 as MNHEY and CDR2 as SMNVEV (reference sequence). The CDR3 DNA is TGTGCCAGCAGTTTCAGCGGGAGGGTGAACACCGGGGAGCTGTTTTTT. The encoded protein is CASSFSGRVNTGELFF.

With respect to this clone: The identical CDR3 is also encoded by other nucleotide sequences in the sample. The J gene is TRBJ1-5, the V gene TRBV27; D might be TRBD1 (5 bases). The CDR3 is 14 residues long. Deletions cut 1 base from V and 2 bases from J, with 6 bases between. From germline, CDR1 is MNHEY and CDR2 SMNVEV (reference sequence). The CDR3 here is CASSLLGGNQPQHF. CDR3 in DNA: TGTGCCAGCAGTTTATTAGGGGGCAATCAGCCCCAGCATTTT.

J is TRBJ1-5 and V is TRBV28, with D maybe TRBD1 (5 bases). Germline lookup yields CDR1 MDHEN and CDR2 SYDVKM. Trimming took off 4 bases at V and 0 bases at J, with 7 bases between the two ends. This CDR3 comprises 14 residues. CDR3 sequence: CASSSGGSNQPQHF. The CDR3 DNA reads TGTGCCAGCAGTTCGGGGGGTAGCAATCAGCCCCAGCATTTT.

V is TRBV6-5 and J is TRBJ2-5; D is possibly TRBD2 (6 bases). Germline-derived CDR1 and CDR2 are MNHEY and SVGAGI. Trimming left V 0 bases short and J 5 bases short, with 13 bases between. There are 15 residues in the CDR3. The CDR3 region is CASSYSIAGRETQYF. CDR3 DNA: TGTGCCAGCAGTTACTCGATCGCGGGGCGGGAGACCCAGTACTTC.

The chain couples TRBV5-1 to TRBJ1-2, with a weak D call TRBD1 (5 bases). The CDR3 consists of 15 residues. The V gene lost 0 bases and the J gene lost 0 bases, with 9 bases spanning the gap. The germline V gene has CDR1 SGHRS and CDR2 YFSETQ. The CDR3 nucleotides are TGCGCCAGCAGCTTGGGACAGAGCCCTAACTATGGCTACACCTTC. Translating it yields CASSLGQSPNYGYTF. Based on the CDR3 plus reference TRBV5-1 and TRBJ1-2, the full variable domain is KAGVTQTPRYLIKTRGQQVTLSCSPISGHRSVSWYQQTPGQGLQFLFEYFSETQRNKGNFPGRFSGRQFSNSRSEMNVSTLELGDSALYLCASSLGQSPNYGYTFGSGTRLTVV.

This rearrangement joins TRBV5-1 to TRBJ2-1; unclear D gene. Germline CDR1 is SGHRS and CDR2 is YFSETQ. The CDR3 consists of 16 residues. Trimming stripped 4 bases from V and 1 base from J, with 15 bases between. CDR3 loop: CASSQDIVSSYNEQFF. The CDR3 nucleotides are TGCGCCAGCAGCCAGGATATAGTTAGTTCCTACAATGAGCAGTTCTTC.

The genes are TRBV5-1 and TRBJ2-7, with 8 nucleotides matching TRBD1. CDR3 length: 13 residues. The V segment lost 3 bases and the J segment 2 bases; nucleotides outside the gene matches: 1. Germline CDR1 SGHRS, CDR2 YFSETQ. CDR3 sequence: CASSWTGPYEQYF. The DNA for the CDR3 is TGCGCCAGCAGCTGGACAGGGCCCTACGAGCAGTACTTC.

The chain recombines TRBV5-1 with TRBJ1-6; no reliable D call. CDR3 length equals 15 residues. Germline CDR1 is SGHRS and CDR2 is YFSETQ. V was shortened by 0 bases and J by 6 bases, with 10 bases between the two germline ends. The CDR3, as DNA: TGCGCCAGCAGCTTGGTAGAGAACTTTAATTCACCCCTCCACTTT. Protein: CASSLVENFNSPLHF.

This sequence joins TRBV18 and TRBJ2-7, with D possibly matching TRBD1 (5 bases). CDR3 length: 13 residues. Germline V gene data show CDR1 as KGHSH and CDR2 as LQKENI. The V end lost 4 bases, the J end lost 5 bases, and 12 bases lay between the germline ends. The chain's CDR3 is CASSHDRVNEQYF. DNA of the CDR3: TGTGCCAGCTCACATGACAGAGTCAACGAGCAGTACTTC.

The chain joins TRBV6-5 to TRBJ2-3; no reliable D call. Looked up from germline, CDR1 is MNHEY and CDR2 is SVGAGI. CDR3 length: 12 residues. The V end lost 6 bases, the J end lost 5 bases, and 9 bases lay between the germline ends. This CDR3 reads CASSPKRDTQYF. Here the CDR3 DNA reads TGTGCCAGCAGCCCGAAGCGAGATACGCAGTATTTT.

This chain connects TRBV5-6 to TRBJ2-1, with D tentatively TRBD1 (5 bases). Germline V lookup: CDR1 SGHDT, CDR2 YYEEEE. This CDR3 spans 17 amino acids. The germline V and J ends were trimmed by 1 base and 2 bases, with 16 bases remaining between them. This CDR3 reads CASSLQVSGRPYNEQFF. In nucleotides, the CDR3 is TGTGCCAGCAGCTTGCAAGTATCAGGGCGCCCCTACAATGAGCAGTTCTTC.

The rearrangement joins TRBV28 to TRBJ2-7, with a tentative D call TRBD1 (5 bases). Trimming cost V 10 bases and J 2 bases, with 18 bases left between them. From germline, CDR1 is MDHEN and CDR2 SYDVKM. This CDR3 spans 14 amino acids. CDR3 in amino acids: CATRNPRATYEQYF. The CDR3 DNA sequence: TGTGCCACACGGAACCCCAGGGCGACCTACGAGCAGTACTTC.

The chain recombines TRBV29-1 with TRBJ2-1; TRBD2 agrees at 10 bases. V trimming: 2 bases; J trimming: 3 bases; junction bases outside the gene matches: 16. This CDR3 spans 19 amino acids. The germline V gene encodes CDR1 SQVTM and CDR2 ANQGSEA. The CDR3 here is CSVEHRASGSVSFYNEQFF. DNA for the CDR3: TGCAGCGTTGAACACCGGGCTAGCGGGAGTGTAAGCTTCTACAATGAGCAGTTCTTC.

This clone was seen only once. Written as DNA, the CDR3 is TGCACCAGCAGCCAAGATCTTTACGGACTAAATTCCGAGACCCAGTACTTC. Its protein is CTSSQDLYGLNSETQYF. V and J are TRBV1 and TRBJ2-5; TRBD2 is the table's D call, not checked against the DNA. TRBV1 is an annotated pseudogene. This CDR3 contains 17 residues.

The chain uses TRBV5-1 and TRBJ2-5, with 13 bases fitting TRBD2. Looked up from germline, CDR1 is SGHRS and CDR2 is YFSETQ. V trimming: 3 bases; J trimming: 7 bases; junction bases outside the gene matches: 9. CDR3 length: 16 amino acids. CDR3: CASSYTGTSGAGTQYF. Here the CDR3 DNA reads TGCGCCAGCAGCTATACCGGGACTAGCGGGGCCGGGACCCAGTACTTC.

The V call is TRBV7-2, the J call TRBJ1-1; 8 nucleotides line up with TRBD1. Germline V CDR1 and CDR2: SGHTA, FQGNSA. The ends lost 10 bases at V and 0 bases at J; junction bases unmatched: 7. This CDR3 comprises 14 residues. CDR3 region: CATVQTGVNTEAFF. The CDR3 coding sequence is TGTGCCACAGTCCAGACAGGGGTGAACACTGAAGCTTTCTTT.

This clone occurred a few times. The V and J genes are TRBV4-1 and TRBJ2-7; 8 bases are a match to TRBD2. Germline V gives CDR1 MGHRA, CDR2 YSYEKL. J gave up 3 bases and V 1 base, and 2 bases lay outside the gene matches. The CDR3 sequence is 14 residues long. The CDR3 here is CASSQVGTSYEQYF. The CDR3 nucleotides read TGCGCCAGCAGCCAAGTCGGGACTAGCTACGAGCAGTACTTC.

The chain combines TRBV28 with TRBJ1-1; 7 positions match TRBD1. Germline V CDR1 and CDR2: MDHEN, SYDVKM. This CDR3 is built from 14 residues. V gave up 3 bases and J gave up 2 bases; unmatched junction bases: 3. CDR3 nucleotide sequence: TGTGCCAGCAGTTTGGCAGGGGGAAACACTGAAGCTTTCTTT. The encoded protein is CASSLAGGNTEAFF.

The chain is built from TRBV7-9 and TRBJ2-5; TRBD2 matches at 9 bases. The CDR3 contains 14 residues. The germline CDR1 and CDR2 sequences are SEHNR and FQNEAQ (reference sequence). V trimming: 4 bases; J trimming: 7 bases; junction bases outside the gene matches: 7. The CDR3 loop reads CASSSVVGLATQYF. The CDR3 DNA reads as TGTGCCAGCAGCTCGGTGGTGGGACTAGCGACCCAGTACTTC.

Regarding this clone: At one boundary the junction diverges from the germline segment, which might be a read error. The chain links TRBV29-1 to TRBJ1-2; D is perhaps TRBD1 (6 bases). Germline lookup yields CDR1 SQVTM and CDR2 ANQGSEA. The CDR3 extends over 13 amino acids. CDR3 region: CSVRQVANYGYPF. CDR3 nucleotide sequence: TGCAGCGTGCGACAGGTAGCTAACTATGGCTACCCCTTC.

The V call is TRBV2, the J call TRBJ1-5, with D possibly being TRBD1 (6 bases). The V gene lost 4 bases and the J gene lost 7 bases, with 14 bases spanning the gap. Germline CDR1 and CDR2: SNHLY and FYNNEI. The CDR3 sequence is 14 residues long. This CDR3 is CASSGEFGGQPQHF. The CDR3 DNA is TGTGCCAGCAGTGGTGAGTTTGGGGGCCAGCCCCAGCATTTT.